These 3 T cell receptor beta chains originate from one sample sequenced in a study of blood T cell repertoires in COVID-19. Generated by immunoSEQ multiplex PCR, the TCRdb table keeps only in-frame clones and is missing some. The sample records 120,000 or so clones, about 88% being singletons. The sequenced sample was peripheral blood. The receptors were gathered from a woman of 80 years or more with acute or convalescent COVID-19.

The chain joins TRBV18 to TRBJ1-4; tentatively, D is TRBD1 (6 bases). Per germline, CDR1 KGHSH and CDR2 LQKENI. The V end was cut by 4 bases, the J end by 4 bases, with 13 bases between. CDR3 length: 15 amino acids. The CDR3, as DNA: TGTGCCAGCTCACGTCCCGGGACATTTAATGAAAAACTGTTTTTT. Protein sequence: CASSRPGTFNEKLFF.

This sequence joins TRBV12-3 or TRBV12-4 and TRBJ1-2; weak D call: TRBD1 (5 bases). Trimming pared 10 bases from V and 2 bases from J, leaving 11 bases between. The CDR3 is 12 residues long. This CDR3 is CATRGGNYGYTF. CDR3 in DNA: TGTGCCACTAGGGGTGGGAACTATGGCTACACCTTC.

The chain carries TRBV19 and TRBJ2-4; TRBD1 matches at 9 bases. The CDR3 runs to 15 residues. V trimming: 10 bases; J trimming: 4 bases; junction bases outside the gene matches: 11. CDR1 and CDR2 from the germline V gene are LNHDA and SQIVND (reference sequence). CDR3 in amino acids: CATKTGGEAKNIQYF. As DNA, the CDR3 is TGTGCCACCAAAACAGGGGGCGAGGCGAAAAACATTCAGTACTTC.